This T cell receptor beta chain was retrieved from a study of blood T cell repertoires in COVID-19. Turning to the study itself: There were acute and convalescent COVID-19 samples, and they came from the United States, Italy and Spain. The cDNA or gDNA used as material had been derived from T cells, B-cell-depleted T cells, or PBMCs.

In the study's own analysis: Amplification from reference gene primers served as the basis for estimated nucleated cell counts. Produced via immunoSEQ multiplex PCR; TCRdb's table is partial and in-frame only. From that table come the V and J calls and clone size; the DNA was used to work out D and trimming. The sample carries 140,000 to 150,000 clones, roughly 79% recorded once. This CDR3 spans 13 amino acids. The junction had 5 bases not matched to a gene; V was cut back by 5 bases and J by 5 bases. Germline V gives CDR1 SGHRS, CDR2 YFSETQ. With respect to this clone: The same CDR3 arises from other DNA sequences in this sample as well.

The sequenced sample was peripheral blood. The chain combines TRBV5-1 with TRBJ1-1, with 8 nucleotides matching TRBD1. The receptor was derived from a human donor with acute or convalescent COVID-19. The donor label of this sample is uncertain. The CDR3, as DNA: TGCGCCAGCAGTCAGGGGGCTGGTACTGAAGCTTTCTTT. Translating it yields CASSQGAGTEAFF.